This TCR beta chain comes out of a study of cytomegalovirus exposure and HLA in healthy donors. Study-level background: Drawn from HLA-typed donors, approximately 85 million unique TCRs were held in an early data release.

Study results and limitations: The authors confirmed in vitro that a few CMV-associated chains were specific for CMV antigens. Reports state that TCR beta sequences accurately predicted most subjects' HLA-A and HLA-B alleles.

The PCR ran on 60 Vbeta and 13 Jbeta primers. Authors' processing steps: An analysis that came later counted 80 million or so unique TCR beta chains, around 12 million shared. Measured with immunoSEQ multiplex PCR; TCRdb has only the in-frame clones, and not every one. That table is the source of V, J and clone size, and D and trimming were worked out from the DNA. The profile shows 130,000 to 150,000 clones, 68% of them singletons. CDR1 is LGHNA, CDR2 YNFKEQ, per germline. CDR3 length equals 19 residues. Trimming pared 2 bases from V and 1 base from J, leaving 23 bases between. Worth noting for this clone: Its antigen is currently unknown.

Specimen: PBMCs. The V call is TRBV4-2, the J call TRBJ1-2; D possibly corresponds to TRBD1 (6 bases). This clonotype was obtained from a man in his 60s in good health and CMV-seronegative. CDR3 sequence: CASSQRAPLTGLFNYGYTF. As DNA, the CDR3 is TGTGCCAGCAGCCAACGGGCGCCCCTTACAGGGCTCTTTAACTATGGCTACACCTTC.